The source of this T cell receptor (beta chain) is a study of T cell repertoires in cytomegalovirus infection. TCRdb recomputed calls from the reads with MiXCR, one row per CDR3 protein. The profile shows hundreds of thousands of distinct CDR3 sequences, roughly 15% of them singletons. This clonotype has ten or more counts. V shed 5 bases and J shed 4 bases, with 17 bases lying between them. CDR3 size: 15 residues. Germline loops: CDR1 SEHNR, CDR2 FQNEAQ (reference sequence). This chain joins TRBV7-9 and TRBJ1-2, with no clear D. Sequenced sample: PBMCs. The clonotype comes from a human donor in good health (CMV status not recorded). Some clones in this sample may be carry-over from other donors' samples. CDR3 DNA sequence: TGTGCCAGCAGCGGTGGGAGGGTCGGAATCTATGGCTACACCTTC. Translating gives CASSGGRVGIYGYTF.